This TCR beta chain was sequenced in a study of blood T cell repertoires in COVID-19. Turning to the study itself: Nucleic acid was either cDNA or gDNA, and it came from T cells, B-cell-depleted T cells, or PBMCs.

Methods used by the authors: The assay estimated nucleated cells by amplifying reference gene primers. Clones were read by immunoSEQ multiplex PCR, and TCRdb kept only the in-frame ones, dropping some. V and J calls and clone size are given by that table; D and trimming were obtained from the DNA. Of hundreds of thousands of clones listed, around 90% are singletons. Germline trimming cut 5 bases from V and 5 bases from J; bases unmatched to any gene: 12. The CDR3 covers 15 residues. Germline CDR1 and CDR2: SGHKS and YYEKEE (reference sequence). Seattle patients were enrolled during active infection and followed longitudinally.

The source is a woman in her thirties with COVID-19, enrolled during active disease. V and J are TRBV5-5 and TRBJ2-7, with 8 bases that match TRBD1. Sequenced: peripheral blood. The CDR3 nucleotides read TGTGCCAGCAGAAATATACCGGGACAGGCCCACGAGCAGTACTTC. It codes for CASRNIPGQAHEQYF.